This T cell receptor (beta chain) was sequenced in a study of identifying expanded T cells in peripheral blood. This CDR3 is 15 amino acids long. Germline values: CDR1 MNHNS, CDR2 SASEGT. The ends were cut back, 6 bases at V and 2 bases at J, with 14 bases in the middle. Clones were read by immunoSEQ multiplex PCR, and TCRdb kept only the in-frame ones, dropping some. The profile shows approximately 100,000 clones, roughly 86% of them singletons. A remark on this clone: Its antigen remains unknown.

No infections or other immune events were documented during collection. Notes on the study in general: Technical replicates showed about 1.2 changed clones; two weeks around 15; four weeks 19. Roughly two-week clone count variance significantly increased as total template count grew.

The sequence was obtained from a person between 18 and 70 years old in good health. The sample was blood. The V call is TRBV6-1, the J call TRBJ1-5, with D maybe TRBD1 (6 bases). The DNA of the CDR3 is TGTGCCAGCAGGATGAGCAGGGGTGGCAATCAGCCCCAGCATTTT. It encodes CASRMSRGGNQPQHF.